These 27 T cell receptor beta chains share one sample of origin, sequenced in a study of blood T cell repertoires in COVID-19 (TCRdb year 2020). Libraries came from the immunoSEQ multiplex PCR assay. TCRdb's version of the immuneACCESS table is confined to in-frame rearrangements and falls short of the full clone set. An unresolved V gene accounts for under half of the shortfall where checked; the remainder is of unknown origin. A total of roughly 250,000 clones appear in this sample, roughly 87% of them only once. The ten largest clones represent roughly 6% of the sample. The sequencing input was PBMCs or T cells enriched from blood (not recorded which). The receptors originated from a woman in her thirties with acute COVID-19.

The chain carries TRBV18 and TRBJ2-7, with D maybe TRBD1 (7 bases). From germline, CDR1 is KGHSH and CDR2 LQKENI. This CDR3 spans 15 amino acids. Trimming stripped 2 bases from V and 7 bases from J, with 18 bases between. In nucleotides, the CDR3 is TGTGCCAGCTCACCAAGGGATCAGGGGGGTAGTGAGCAGTACTTC. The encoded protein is CASSPRDQGGSEQYF.

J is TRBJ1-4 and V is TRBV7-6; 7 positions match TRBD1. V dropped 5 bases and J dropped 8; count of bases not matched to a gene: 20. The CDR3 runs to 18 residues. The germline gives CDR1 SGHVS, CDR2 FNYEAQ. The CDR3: CASSARLLDRNSWEKLFF. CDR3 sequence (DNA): TGTGCCAGCAGCGCGCGACTCCTGGACAGGAATTCGTGGGAAAAACTGTTTTTT.

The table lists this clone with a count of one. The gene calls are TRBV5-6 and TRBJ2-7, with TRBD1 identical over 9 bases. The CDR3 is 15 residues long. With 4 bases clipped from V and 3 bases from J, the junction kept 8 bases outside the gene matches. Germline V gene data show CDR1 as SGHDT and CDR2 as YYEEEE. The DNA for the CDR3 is TGTGCCAGCAGCGGTGAGGGACAGGGATTCTACGAGCAGTACTTC. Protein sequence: CASSGEGQGFYEQYF.

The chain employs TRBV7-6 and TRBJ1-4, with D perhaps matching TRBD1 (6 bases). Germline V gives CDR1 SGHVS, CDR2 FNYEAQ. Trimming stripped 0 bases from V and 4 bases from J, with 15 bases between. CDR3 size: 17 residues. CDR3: CASSLAPGDPLNEKLFF. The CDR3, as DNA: TGTGCCAGCAGCTTAGCTCCAGGGGATCCCCTTAATGAAAAACTGTTTTTT.

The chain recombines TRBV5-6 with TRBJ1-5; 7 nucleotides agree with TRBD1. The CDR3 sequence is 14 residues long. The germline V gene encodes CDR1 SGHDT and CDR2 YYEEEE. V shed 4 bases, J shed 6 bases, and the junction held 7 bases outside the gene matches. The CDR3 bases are TGTGCCAGCAGCCCCCGGACAGGAGCTCAGCCCCAGCATTTT. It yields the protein CASSPRTGAQPQHF.

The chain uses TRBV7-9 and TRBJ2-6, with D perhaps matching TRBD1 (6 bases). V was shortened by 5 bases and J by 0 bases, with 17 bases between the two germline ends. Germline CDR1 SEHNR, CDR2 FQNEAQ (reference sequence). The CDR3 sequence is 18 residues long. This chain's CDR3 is CASSPSTRDTSGANVLTF. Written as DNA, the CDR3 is TGTGCCAGCAGCCCATCGACCCGGGACACCTCTGGGGCCAACGTCCTGACTTTC. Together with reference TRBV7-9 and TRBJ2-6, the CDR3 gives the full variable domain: DTGVSQNPRHKITKRGQNVTFRCDPISEHNRLYWYRQTLGQGPEFLTYFQNEAQLEKSRLLSDRFSAERPKGSFSTLEIQRTEQGDSAMYLCASSPSTRDTSGANVLTFGAGSRLTVL.

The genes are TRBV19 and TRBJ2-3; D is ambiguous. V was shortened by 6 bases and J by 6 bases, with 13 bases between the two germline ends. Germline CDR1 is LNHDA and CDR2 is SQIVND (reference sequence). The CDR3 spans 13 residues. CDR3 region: CASSKRLADTQYF. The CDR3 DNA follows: TGTGCCAGTAGCAAAAGACTGGCGGATACGCAGTATTTT.

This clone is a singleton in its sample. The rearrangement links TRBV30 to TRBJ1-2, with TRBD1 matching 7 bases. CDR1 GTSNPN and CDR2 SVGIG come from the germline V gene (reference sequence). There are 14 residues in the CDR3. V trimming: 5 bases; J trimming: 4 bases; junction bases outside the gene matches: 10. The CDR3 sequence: CAWRRNRGFYGYTF. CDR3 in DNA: TGTGCCTGGCGCCGAAACAGGGGATTCTATGGCTACACCTTC.

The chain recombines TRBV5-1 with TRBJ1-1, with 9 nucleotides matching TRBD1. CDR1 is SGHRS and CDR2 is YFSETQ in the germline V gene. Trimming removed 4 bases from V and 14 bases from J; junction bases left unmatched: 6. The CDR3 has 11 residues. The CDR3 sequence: CASSLGQGRFF. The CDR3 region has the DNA TGCGCCAGCAGCCTAGGACAGGGGAGGTTCTTT.

The CDR3 DNA is TGTGCCAGCAGTTTTGTCAGTCGGGGGGAGACCCAGTACTTC. Amino acids: CASSFVSRGETQYF. The genes are TRBV28 and TRBJ2-5; tentatively, D is TRBD2 (6 bases). The CDR3 is made up of 14 amino acids. The V gene lost 3 bases and the J gene lost 5 bases, with 13 bases spanning the gap. Germline V gene sequence: CDR1 MDHEN, CDR2 SYDVKM.

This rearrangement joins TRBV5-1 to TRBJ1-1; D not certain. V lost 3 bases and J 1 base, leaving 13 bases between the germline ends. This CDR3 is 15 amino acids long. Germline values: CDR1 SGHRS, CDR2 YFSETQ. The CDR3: CASSSGSQRNTEAFF. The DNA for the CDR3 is TGCGCCAGCAGCTCCGGGTCACAAAGGAACACTGAAGCTTTCTTT.

Here the CDR3 reads CASKYRTPNTEAFF. The CDR3 region has the DNA TGTGCCTCAAAATACAGGACACCAAACACTGAAGCTTTCTTT. This sequence joins TRBV30 and TRBJ1-1; tentative D call: TRBD1 (5 bases). The CDR3 spans 14 residues. The ends were cut back, 7 bases at V and 2 bases at J, with 17 bases in the middle. In germline, CDR1 is GTSNPN, CDR2 SVGIG (reference sequence).

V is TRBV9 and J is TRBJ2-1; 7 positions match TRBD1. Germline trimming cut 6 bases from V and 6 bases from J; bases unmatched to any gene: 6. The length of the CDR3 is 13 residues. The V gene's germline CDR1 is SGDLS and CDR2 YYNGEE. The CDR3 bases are TGTGCCAGCAACCGGGACAGAAGCAATGAGCAGTTCTTC. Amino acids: CASNRDRSNEQFF.

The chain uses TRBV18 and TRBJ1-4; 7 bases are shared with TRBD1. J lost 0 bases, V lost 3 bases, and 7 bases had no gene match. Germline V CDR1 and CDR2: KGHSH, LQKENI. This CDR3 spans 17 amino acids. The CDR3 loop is CASSPTGTAATNEKLFF. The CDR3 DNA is TGTGCCAGCTCACCGACCGGGACAGCCGCAACTAATGAAAAACTGTTTTTT.

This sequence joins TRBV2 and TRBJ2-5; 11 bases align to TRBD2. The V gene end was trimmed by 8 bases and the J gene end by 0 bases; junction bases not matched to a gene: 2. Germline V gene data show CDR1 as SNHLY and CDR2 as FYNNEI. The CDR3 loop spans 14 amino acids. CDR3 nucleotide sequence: TGTGCCAGCGGGACTAGCGGTTACCAAGAGACCCAGTACTTC. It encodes CASGTSGYQETQYF.

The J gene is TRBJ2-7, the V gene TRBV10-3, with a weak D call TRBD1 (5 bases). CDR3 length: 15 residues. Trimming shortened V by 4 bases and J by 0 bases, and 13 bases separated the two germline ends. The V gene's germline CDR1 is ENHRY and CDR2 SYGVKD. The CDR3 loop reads CAISVAGQGSYEQYF. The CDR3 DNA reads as TGTGCCATCAGTGTGGCAGGGCAAGGCTCCTACGAGCAGTACTTC.

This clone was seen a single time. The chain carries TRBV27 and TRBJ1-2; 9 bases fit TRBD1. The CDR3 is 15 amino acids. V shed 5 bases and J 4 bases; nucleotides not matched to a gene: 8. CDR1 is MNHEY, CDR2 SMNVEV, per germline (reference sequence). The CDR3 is CASSVTTGGSYGYTF. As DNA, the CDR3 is TGTGCCAGCAGTGTAACCACAGGGGGCAGCTATGGCTACACCTTC.

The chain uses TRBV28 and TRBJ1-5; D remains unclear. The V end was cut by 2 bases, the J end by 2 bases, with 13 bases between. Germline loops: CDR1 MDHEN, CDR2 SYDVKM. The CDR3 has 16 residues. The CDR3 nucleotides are TGTGCCAGCAGTTTACCGGGAGCCGGAGGCAATCAGCCCCAGCATTTT. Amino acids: CASSLPGAGGNQPQHF. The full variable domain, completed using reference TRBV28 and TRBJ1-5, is DVKVTQSSRYLVKRTGEKVFLECVQDMDHENMFWYRQDPGLGLRLIYFSYDVKMKEKGDIPEGYSVSREKKERFSLILESASTNQTSMYLCASSLPGAGGNQPQHFGDGTRLSIL.

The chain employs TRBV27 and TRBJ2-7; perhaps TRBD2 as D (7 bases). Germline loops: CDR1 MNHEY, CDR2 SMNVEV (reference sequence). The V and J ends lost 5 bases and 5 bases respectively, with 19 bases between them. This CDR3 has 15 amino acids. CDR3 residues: CASSASYGGLDEQYF. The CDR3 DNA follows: TGTGCCAGCAGTGCATCGTACGGGGGGCTCGACGAGCAGTACTTC.

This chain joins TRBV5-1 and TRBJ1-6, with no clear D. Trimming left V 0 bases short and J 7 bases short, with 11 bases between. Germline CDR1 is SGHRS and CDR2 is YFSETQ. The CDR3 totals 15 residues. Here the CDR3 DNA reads TGCGCCAGCAGCTTGGGCTTGCAACAGAATTCACCCCTCCACTTT. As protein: CASSLGLQQNSPLHF.

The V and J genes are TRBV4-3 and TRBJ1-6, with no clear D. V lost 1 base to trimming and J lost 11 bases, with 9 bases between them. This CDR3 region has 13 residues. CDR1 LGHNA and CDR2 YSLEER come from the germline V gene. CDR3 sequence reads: CASSQGTSTPLHF. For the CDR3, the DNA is TGCGCCAGCAGCCAAGGAACTTCGACACCCCTCCACTTT.

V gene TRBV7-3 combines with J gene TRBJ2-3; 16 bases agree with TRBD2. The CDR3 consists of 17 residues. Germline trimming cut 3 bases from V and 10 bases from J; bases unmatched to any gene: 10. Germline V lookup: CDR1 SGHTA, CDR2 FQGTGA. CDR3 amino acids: CASSLTGTSGRASAQYF. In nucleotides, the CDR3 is TGTGCCAGCAGCTTGACCGGGACTAGCGGGAGGGCGTCGGCGCAGTATTTT.

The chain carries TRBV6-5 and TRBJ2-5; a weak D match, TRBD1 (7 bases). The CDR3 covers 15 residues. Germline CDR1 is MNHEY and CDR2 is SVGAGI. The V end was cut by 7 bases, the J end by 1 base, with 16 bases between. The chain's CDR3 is CASKEGRGFQETQYF. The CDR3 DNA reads TGTGCCAGCAAGGAGGGCAGGGGGTTCCAAGAGACCCAGTACTTC.

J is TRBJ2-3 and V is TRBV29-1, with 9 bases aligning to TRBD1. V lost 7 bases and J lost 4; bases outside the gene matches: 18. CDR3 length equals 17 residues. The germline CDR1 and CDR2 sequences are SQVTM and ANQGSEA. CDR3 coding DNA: TGCAGCGCCGAGGGGGACAGGGAAGCGGGAAGCGCAGATACGCAGTATTTT. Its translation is CSAEGDREAGSADTQYF.

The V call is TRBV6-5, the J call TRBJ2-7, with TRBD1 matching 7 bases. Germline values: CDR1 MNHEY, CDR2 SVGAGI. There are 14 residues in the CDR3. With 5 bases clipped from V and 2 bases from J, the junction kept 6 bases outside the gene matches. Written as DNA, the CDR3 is TGTGCCAGCAGTCATCGACAGGGACCCTACGAGCAGTACTTC. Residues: CASSHRQGPYEQYF.

The CDR3 protein is CASSQLGVRMNTEAFF. CDR3 nucleotides: TGTGCCAGCAGCCAACTCGGGGTCCGCATGAACACTGAAGCTTTCTTT. The genes are TRBV6-2 or TRBV6-3 and TRBJ1-1; D gene ambiguous. Trimming stripped 6 bases from V and 0 bases from J, with 17 bases between. Germline assignment: CDR1 MNHEY and CDR2 SVGEGT. The CDR3 extends over 16 amino acids.

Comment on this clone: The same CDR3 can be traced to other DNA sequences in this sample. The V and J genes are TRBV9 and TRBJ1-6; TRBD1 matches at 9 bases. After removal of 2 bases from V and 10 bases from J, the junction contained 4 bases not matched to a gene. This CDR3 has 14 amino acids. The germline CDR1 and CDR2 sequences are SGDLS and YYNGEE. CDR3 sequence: CASSVGQGESPLHF. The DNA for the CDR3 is TGTGCCAGCAGCGTGGGACAGGGAGAGTCACCCCTCCACTTT.